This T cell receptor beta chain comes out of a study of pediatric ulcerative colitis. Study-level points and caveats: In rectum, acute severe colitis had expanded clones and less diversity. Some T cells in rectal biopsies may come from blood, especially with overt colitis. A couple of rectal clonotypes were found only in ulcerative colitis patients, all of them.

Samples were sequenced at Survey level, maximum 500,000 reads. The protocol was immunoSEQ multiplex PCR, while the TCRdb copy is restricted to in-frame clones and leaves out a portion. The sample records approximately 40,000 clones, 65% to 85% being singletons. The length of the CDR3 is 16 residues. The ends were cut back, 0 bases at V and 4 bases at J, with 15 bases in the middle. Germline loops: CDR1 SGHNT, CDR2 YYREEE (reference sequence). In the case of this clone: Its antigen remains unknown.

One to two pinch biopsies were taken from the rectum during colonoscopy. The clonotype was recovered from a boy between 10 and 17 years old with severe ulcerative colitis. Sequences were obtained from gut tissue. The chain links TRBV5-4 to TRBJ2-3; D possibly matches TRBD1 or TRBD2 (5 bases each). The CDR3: CASSLDLPGAADTQYF. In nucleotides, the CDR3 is TGTGCCAGCAGCTTGGACCTCCCCGGGGCCGCAGATACGCAGTATTTT.